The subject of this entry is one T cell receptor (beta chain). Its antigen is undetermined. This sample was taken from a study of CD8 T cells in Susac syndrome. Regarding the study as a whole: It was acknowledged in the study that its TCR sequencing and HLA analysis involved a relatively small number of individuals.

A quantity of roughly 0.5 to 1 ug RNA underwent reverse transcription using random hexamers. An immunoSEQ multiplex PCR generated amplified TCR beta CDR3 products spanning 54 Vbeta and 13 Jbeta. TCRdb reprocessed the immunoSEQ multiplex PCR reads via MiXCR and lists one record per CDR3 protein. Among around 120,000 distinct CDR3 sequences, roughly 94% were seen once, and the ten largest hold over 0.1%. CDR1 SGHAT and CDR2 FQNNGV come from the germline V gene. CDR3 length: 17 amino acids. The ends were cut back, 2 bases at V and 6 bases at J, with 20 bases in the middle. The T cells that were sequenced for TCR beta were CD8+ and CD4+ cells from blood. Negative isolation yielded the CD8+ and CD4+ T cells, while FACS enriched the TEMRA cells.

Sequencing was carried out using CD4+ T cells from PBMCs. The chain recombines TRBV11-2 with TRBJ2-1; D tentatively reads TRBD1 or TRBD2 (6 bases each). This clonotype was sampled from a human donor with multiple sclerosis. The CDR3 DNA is TGTGCCAGCAGCTTAACCCCTCTCATAGGGGGACTCAATGAGCAGTTCTTC. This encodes CASSLTPLIGGLNEQFF.